This TCR beta chain was sequenced in a study of Ad26.COV2.S vaccination and SARS-CoV-2 variants. Study results and caveats: Similar non-spike TCR breadth was seen in vaccine and placebo recipients. Placebo recipients trailed vaccine recipients in spike-specific TCR breadth. Assessments of TCR breadth and depth may have underestimated the total T cell responses.

TCRdb keeps only in-frame clones here, not all; method: immunoSEQ multiplex PCR. The table has about 87,000 clones, roughly 84% seen once; the top ten hold roughly 15%. This clone was counted only a few times. Its cognate antigen is unknown. Trimming stripped 3 bases from V and 2 bases from J, with 11 bases between. In germline, CDR1 is KGHSH, CDR2 LQKENI. CDR3 length: 14 amino acids. The chain combines TRBV18 with TRBJ2-7, with a tentative D call TRBD1 (6 bases). The TCR was taken from a human donor who had recovered from COVID-19. The sequences come from peripheral blood, collected after recovery from COVID-19. CDR3 in DNA: TGTGCCAGCTCACCGGGGGACACTCCCTACGAGCAGTACTTC. It specifies CASSPGDTPYEQYF.